This TCR beta chain was obtained from a study of T cells expressing NK-cell markers. UMIs were included in TCR beta cDNA generated by 5'RACE template switching. TCRdb reprocessed the 5' RACE reads and stores each CDR3 protein as one record, lacking DNA. Its clone listing holds around 380,000 distinct CDR3 sequences. Study observations and caveats: Dominant NKG2C+ clonotypes were found to form roughly 1.0-7.0% of CD8+ T cells in several donors. Where a handful of donors were concerned, these clonotypes also led the CD3+CD56-NKG2C+ fraction.

Comments on this clonotype: Its antigen is unidentified.

This CDR3 comprises 14 residues. CDR1 and CDR2 from the germline V gene are DFQATT and SNEGSKA (reference sequence). Sequences were obtained from blood T cells: a sorted CD56 or NKG2C T cell subset, CD4+ or CD8+ T cells, or bulk PBMC T cells (not recorded which). This rearrangement joins TRBV20-1 to TRBJ2-7; TCRdb indicates TRBD2, and absent DNA this call remains unverified. The receptor was derived from a woman in her fifties or sixties in good health. The CDR3 region is CSARGRPHLYEQYF.